These 12 T cell receptor beta chains share one sample of origin, sequenced in a study of blood T cell repertoires in COVID-19. Clones were read by immunoSEQ multiplex PCR, and TCRdb kept only the in-frame ones, dropping some. The table lists roughly 250,000 clones, roughly 87% of them singletons, with around 6% in the top ten. Sequenced input: PBMCs or T cells enriched from blood (not recorded which). Every receptor here comes from a woman aged 25 to 45 with acute COVID-19.

The rearrangement uses TRBV19 and TRBJ1-5; the D gene is possibly TRBD1 (5 bases). The germline V gene has CDR1 LNHDA and CDR2 SQIVND (reference sequence). Trimming shortened V by 4 bases and J by 2 bases, and 21 bases separated the two germline ends. The CDR3 is 18 residues long. The CDR3 protein is CASSKGNRRNTGNQPQHF. CDR3 nucleotides: TGTGCCAGTAGTAAGGGGAACCGCAGGAATACTGGCAATCAGCCCCAGCATTTT.

The DNA for the CDR3 is TGTGCCAGCAGCTTATTGGTTGGCGGAAGCACAGATACGCAGTATTTT. This sequence encodes CASSLLVGGSTDTQYF. The rearrangement uses TRBV7-9 and TRBJ2-3; no reliable D call. In germline, CDR1 is SEHNR, CDR2 FQNEAQ (reference sequence). The CDR3 consists of 16 residues. The V end was cut by 2 bases, the J end by 0 bases, with 12 bases between.

The CDR3 loop is CSVEDPLAGVPDTQYF. The CDR3, as DNA: TGCAGCGTTGAAGACCCCCTAGCGGGAGTCCCAGATACGCAGTATTTT. The V and J genes are TRBV29-1 and TRBJ2-3; 10 positions agree with TRBD2. Germline-derived CDR1 and CDR2 are SQVTM and ANQGSEA. V was clipped by 0 bases and J by 4 bases; unmatched bases: 7. The length of the CDR3 is 16 residues.

The chain uses TRBV6-5 and TRBJ1-1, with D uncertain. In germline, CDR1 is MNHEY, CDR2 SVGAGI. The CDR3 spans 14 residues. Trimming shortened V by 5 bases and J by 1 base, and 11 bases separated the two germline ends. The CDR3 sequence is CASSIDWSNTEAFF. CDR3 sequence (DNA): TGTGCCAGCAGTATCGACTGGTCGAACACTGAAGCTTTCTTT.

The chain has TRBV28 and TRBJ1-2; D call uncertain. V was pared by 6 bases and J by 2 bases, with 10 bases between. Germline-derived CDR1 and CDR2 are MDHEN and SYDVKM. The CDR3 sequence is 13 residues long. The CDR3 sequence: CASSLGMNYGYTF. In nucleotides, the CDR3 is TGTGCCAGCAGCCTCGGGATGAACTATGGCTACACCTTC.

V usage is TRBV5-1 and J usage is TRBJ1-2; 7 nucleotides line up with TRBD1. CDR1 SGHRS and CDR2 YFSETQ come from the germline V gene. The ends lost 0 bases at V and 4 bases at J; junction bases unmatched: 3. The CDR3 length is 14 residues. The CDR3: CASSLGTGIYGYTF. CDR3 coding DNA: TGCGCCAGCAGCTTGGGGACAGGAATCTATGGCTACACCTTC.

The chain carries TRBV7-8 and TRBJ2-2; 7 bases agree with TRBD2. CDR3 length: 18 residues. Per germline, CDR1 SGHVS and CDR2 FQNEAQ. V shed 0 bases and J 1 base; nucleotides not matched to a gene: 8. CDR3 region: CASSLAGGASLNTGELFF. The CDR3 DNA sequence: TGTGCCAGCAGCTTAGCGGGAGGGGCCTCCTTGAACACCGGGGAGCTGTTTTTT.

The chain uses TRBV3-1 (or the pseudogene TRBV3-2) and TRBJ1-2; 8 positions agree with TRBD1. V dropped 4 bases and J dropped 6; count of bases not matched to a gene: 7. CDR3 size: 14 residues. The germline CDR1 and CDR2 sequences are LGHDT and YNNKEL (reference sequence). The CDR3 loop is CASSPYGQGNGYTF. As DNA, the CDR3 is TGTGCCAGCAGCCCCTACGGACAGGGTAATGGCTACACCTTC.

This chain uses TRBV7-2 with TRBJ2-1, with TRBD2 matching over 7 bases. CDR3 length: 14 residues. Germline CDR1 reads SGHTA; CDR2 reads FQGNSA. V gave up 4 bases and J gave up 4 bases; unmatched junction bases: 4. The DNA of the CDR3 is TGTGCCAGCAGCTCGGGACTACTTTACAATGAGCAGTTCTTC. Translated: CASSSGLLYNEQFF.

The V call is TRBV2, the J call TRBJ1-6, with TRBD1 matching over 11 bases. Trimming at V came to 4 bases and at J to 11 bases, leaving 7 bases not matched to a gene. The germline CDR1 and CDR2 sequences are SNHLY and FYNNEI. CDR3 size: 15 residues. CDR3 DNA sequence: TGTGCCAGCAGTGGAACCGGGACAGGGGGTACACCCCTCCACTTT. This encodes CASSGTGTGGTPLHF.

This chain connects TRBV2 to TRBJ2-3; tentatively, D is TRBD1 (5 bases). The CDR3 sequence is 12 residues long. V was pared by 5 bases and J by 8 bases, with 11 bases between. CDR1 is SNHLY, CDR2 FYNNEI, per germline. The CDR3 loop is CASSLVGPTQYF. The DNA for the CDR3 is TGTGCCAGCAGTTTGGTGGGGCCTACGCAGTATTTT.

This chain links TRBV7-3 with TRBJ2-1, with D unclear. Trimming removed 1 base from V and 0 bases from J, with 10 bases in between. Per the germline V gene, CDR1 is SGHTA and CDR2 is FQGTGA. The CDR3 is 16 amino acids. CDR3 sequence (DNA): TGTGCCAGCAGCTTAAATCGCGTGAGCTCCTACAATGAGCAGTTCTTC. Translation: CASSLNRVSSYNEQFF.